This entry lists 2 T cell receptor beta chains sequenced from one sample in a study of vaccination effects on CD4 cells after COVID-19. Using viral peptide pools, the ViraFEST assay grew out antigen-specific CD4+ T cells prior to sequencing. Culturing for about ten days preceded CD4+ T cell isolation. It was two doses of either the BNT162b2 or mRNA-1273 vaccine that participants received. This table comes from immunoSEQ multiplex PCR, and its TCRdb copy is limited to in-frame clones, with some not included. The sample lists under 80,000 clones, around 73% occurring once. These TCRs are of unknown antigen specificity. The sequences come from CD4+ T cells from PBMCs cultured with HCoV-229E spike peptides, collected after COVID-19 vaccination. These receptors came from a human donor who received a COVID-19 vaccine.

V and J are TRBV28 and TRBJ2-7; 9 nucleotides align to TRBD1. CDR1 is MDHEN, CDR2 SYDVKM, per germline. The CDR3 runs 15 residues. V lost 2 bases to trimming and J lost 9 bases; unmatched junction nucleotides: 11. The CDR3 sequence: CASSLGGTGPSVQYV. CDR3 in DNA: TGTGCCAGCAGTTTAGGTGGGACAGGGCCTTCCGTGCAGTACGTC.

The chain recombines TRBV19 with TRBJ1-5, with D possibly TRBD1 on 5 matching bases. This CDR3 contains 16 residues. Per the germline V gene, CDR1 is LNHDA and CDR2 is SQIVND (reference sequence). Trimming took 1 base from V and 0 from J, leaving 10 bases between them. CDR3 DNA sequence: TGTGCCAGTAGTATAGTGACAGTTAATAGCAATCAGCCCCAGCATTTT. This translates into CASSIVTVNSNQPQHF.